This TCR beta chain comes out of a study of cytomegalovirus exposure and HLA in healthy donors. Overall study results and limits: Researchers reported from a later analysis that most CMV-associated TCR beta chains appeared HLA-restricted. Several top significant clusters appeared, in a later analysis, to be linked to common viral pathogens.

Trimming pared 1 base from V and 0 bases from J, leaving 16 bases between. Germline V gene data show CDR1 as MGHRA and CDR2 as YSYEKL. CDR3 length: 17 amino acids. The PCR ran on 60 Vbeta and 13 Jbeta primers. The table came from immunoSEQ multiplex PCR; TCRdb's copy has only in-frame clones and leaves some out. Of hundreds of thousands of clones detected, roughly 84% appear once; the ten largest clones hold 0.71%. This clone was seen a few times. The antigen is not known. Input material: PBMCs. J is TRBJ2-7 and V is TRBV4-1; tentative D call: TRBD2 (6 bases). The sequence derives from a boy aged 2 to 9 in good health and CMV-seronegative. The CDR3 loop is CASSQGVGGMSSYEQYF. CDR3 in DNA: TGCGCCAGCAGCCAAGGGGTCGGCGGGATGAGCTCCTACGAGCAGTACTTC.